This paragraph reports one T cell receptor (beta chain). Its cognate antigen is unknown. This entry belongs to a study of CD4 T cells in relation to SARS-CoV-2 and coronaviruses. Clones were sequenced by immunoSEQ multiplex PCR, and TCRdb holds only the in-frame ones, with some missing. Here the sample spans under 20,000 clones, 65% to 75% being singletons. This CDR3 comprises 15 residues. CDR1 is KGHDR, CDR2 SFDVKD, per germline. With 2 bases removed from V and 5 bases from J, the gap between germline ends came to 11 bases. CD4+ T cells from unexposed donors were obtained before the COVID-19 pandemic (2011-2018). CD4+ T cells were isolated from the cells after around 11 days of culture.

Sequenced: CD4+ T cells from PBMCs, cultured in vitro. The chain has TRBV24-1 and TRBJ2-2; D may be TRBD1 or TRBD2 (5 bases each). The receptor was derived from a human donor in good health. The CDR3 DNA is TGTGCCACCAGTGATTCCCTGGGACCTACCGGGGAGCTGTTTTTT. Its translation: CATSDSLGPTGELFF.